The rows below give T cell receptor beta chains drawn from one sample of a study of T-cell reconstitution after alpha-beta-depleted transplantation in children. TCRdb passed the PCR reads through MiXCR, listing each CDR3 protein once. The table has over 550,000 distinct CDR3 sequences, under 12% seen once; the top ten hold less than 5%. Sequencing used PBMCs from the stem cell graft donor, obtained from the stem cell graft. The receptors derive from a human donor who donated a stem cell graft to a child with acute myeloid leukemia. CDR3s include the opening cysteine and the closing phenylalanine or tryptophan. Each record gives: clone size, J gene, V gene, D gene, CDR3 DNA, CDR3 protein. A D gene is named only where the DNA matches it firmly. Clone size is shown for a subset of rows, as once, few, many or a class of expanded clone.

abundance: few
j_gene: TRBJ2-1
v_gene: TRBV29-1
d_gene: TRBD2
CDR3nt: TGCAGCGCCGAACGACTAGCGGGAGGGCAGGAGGAGCAGTTCTTC
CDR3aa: CSAERLAGGQEEQFF

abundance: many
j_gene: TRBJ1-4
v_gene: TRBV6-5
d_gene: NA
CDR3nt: TGTGCCAGCAGTTACTCGACAAGGGTTGAAAAACTGTTTTTT
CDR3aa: CASSYSTRVEKLFF

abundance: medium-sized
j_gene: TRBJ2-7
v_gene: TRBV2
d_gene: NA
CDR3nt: TGTGCCACCACGGTAGCGGATTCCTACGAGCAGTACTTC
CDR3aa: CATTVADSYEQYF

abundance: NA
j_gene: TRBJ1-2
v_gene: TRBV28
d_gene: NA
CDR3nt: TGTGCCAGCGGGTCAGTGGTTATGGGCTACACCTTC
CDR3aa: CASGSVVMGYTF

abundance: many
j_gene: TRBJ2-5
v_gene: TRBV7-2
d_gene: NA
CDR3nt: TGTGCCAGCAGTAGCCCCCAGGGGACCCAGTACTTC
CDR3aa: CASSSPQGTQYF

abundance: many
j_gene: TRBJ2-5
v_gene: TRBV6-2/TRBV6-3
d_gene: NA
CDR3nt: TGTGCCAGCAGTTACGTGGCAGAAGAGACCCAGTACTTC
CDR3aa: CASSYVAEETQYF

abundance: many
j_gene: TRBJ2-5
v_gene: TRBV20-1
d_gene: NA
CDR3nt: TGCAGTGCTAGAGATGTCGGGGGAGAGACCCAGTACTTC
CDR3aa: CSARDVGGETQYF

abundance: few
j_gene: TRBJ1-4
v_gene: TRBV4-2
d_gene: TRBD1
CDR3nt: TGTGCCAGCAGCCACTATCCGGGACAGCTTAATGAAAAACTGTTTTTT
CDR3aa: CASSHYPGQLNEKLFF

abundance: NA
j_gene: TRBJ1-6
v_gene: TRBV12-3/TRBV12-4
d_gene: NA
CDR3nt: TGTGCCAGCAGATCCAGTCGCCCCTCCTATAATTCACCCCTCCACTTT
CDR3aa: CASRSSRPSYNSPLHF

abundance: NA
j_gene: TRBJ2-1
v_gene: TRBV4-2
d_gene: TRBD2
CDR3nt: TGTGCCAGCAGCCAAGACCAGGCCAAACTAGCGGGCAATGAGCAGTTCTTC
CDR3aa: CASSQDQAKLAGNEQFF

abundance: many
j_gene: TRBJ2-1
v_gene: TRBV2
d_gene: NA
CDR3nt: TGTGCCAGCAAACTAGCCCCGATAAGGAATGAGCAGTTCTTC
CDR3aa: CASKLAPIRNEQFF

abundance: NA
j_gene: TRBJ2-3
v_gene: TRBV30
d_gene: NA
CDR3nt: TGTGCCTGGATCGCCGGACGAGTGCGCACAGATACGCAGTATTTT
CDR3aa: CAWIAGRVRTDTQYF

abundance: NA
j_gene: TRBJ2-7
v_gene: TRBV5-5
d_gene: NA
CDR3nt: TGTGCCAGCAGCTGGCCGGGGGTCTCCTACGAGCAGTACTTC
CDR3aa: CASSWPGVSYEQYF

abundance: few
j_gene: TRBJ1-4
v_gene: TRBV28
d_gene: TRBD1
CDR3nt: TGTGCCAGCAGGCCTACAGGGGGCGGGGAAAAACTGTTTTTT
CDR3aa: CASRPTGGGEKLFF

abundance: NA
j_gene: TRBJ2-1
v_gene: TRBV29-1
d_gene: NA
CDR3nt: TGCAGCGTTGAAGGCCTAGCTATTGAGCAGTTCTTC
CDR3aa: CSVEGLAIEQFF

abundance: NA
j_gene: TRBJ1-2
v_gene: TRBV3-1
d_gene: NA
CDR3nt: TGTGCCAGCAGCCAAGCGAATGGCTACACCTTC
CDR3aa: CASSQANGYTF

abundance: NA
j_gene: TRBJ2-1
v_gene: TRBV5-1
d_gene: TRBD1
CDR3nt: TGCGCCAGCTCCCGGACAGGGGGCGCGGCCGGCCACAATGAGCAGTTCTTC
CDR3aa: CASSRTGGAAGHNEQFF

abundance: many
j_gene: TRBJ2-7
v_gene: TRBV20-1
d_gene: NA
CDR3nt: TGCAGTGCTAGAGATCCTCAAACAGGGAGTCCTTTGGAGCAGTACTTC
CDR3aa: CSARDPQTGSPLEQYF

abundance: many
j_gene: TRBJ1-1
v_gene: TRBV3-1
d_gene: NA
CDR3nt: TGTGCCAGCAGCCAGAGGAGGACCTACACTGAAGCTTTCTTT
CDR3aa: CASSQRRTYTEAFF

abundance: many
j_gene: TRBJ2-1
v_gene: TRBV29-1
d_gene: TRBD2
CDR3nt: TGCAGCGTCTCCGCCGGACTAGCGGGAGGGAGTTCCTACAATGAGCAGTTCTTC
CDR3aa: CSVSAGLAGGSSYNEQFF

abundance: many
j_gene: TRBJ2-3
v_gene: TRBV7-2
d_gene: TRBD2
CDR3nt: TGTGCCAGCAGCTTGGGACTAGCGGGATTGGGGACGCAGTATTTT
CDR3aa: CASSLGLAGLGTQYF

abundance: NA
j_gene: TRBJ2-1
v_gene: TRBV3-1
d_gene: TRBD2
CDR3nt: TGTGCCAGCAGCAAAGATGTCCCTGGGAGGGCCGGTATTGAGCAGTTCTTC
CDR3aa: CASSKDVPGRAGIEQFF

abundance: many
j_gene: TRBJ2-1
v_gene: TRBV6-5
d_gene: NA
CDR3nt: TGTGCCAGCAGCTCTGGGGGCTGGAATGAGCAGTTCTTC
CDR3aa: CASSSGGWNEQFF

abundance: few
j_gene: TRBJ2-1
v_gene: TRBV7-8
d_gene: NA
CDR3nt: TGTGCCAGCAGCTTAGACAGGGATTTCGCCTACAATGAGCAGTTCTTC
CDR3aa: CASSLDRDFAYNEQFF

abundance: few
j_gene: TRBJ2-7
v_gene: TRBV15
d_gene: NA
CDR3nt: TGTGCCACCAGCCTAATCGGGCGCGACGAGCAGTACTTC
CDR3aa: CATSLIGRDEQYF

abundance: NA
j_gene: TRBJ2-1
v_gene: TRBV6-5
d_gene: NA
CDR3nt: TGTGCCAGCAGTTACCTGGGGGGTGCCTACAATGAGCAGTTCTTC
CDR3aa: CASSYLGGAYNEQFF

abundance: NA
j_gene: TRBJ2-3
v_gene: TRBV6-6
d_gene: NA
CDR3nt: TGTGCCAGCACTGACCCTAGCGTAGATACGCAGTATTTT
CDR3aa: CASTDPSVDTQYF

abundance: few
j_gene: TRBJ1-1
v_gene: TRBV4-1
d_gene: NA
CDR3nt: TGCGCCAGCAGCCAAGCCCCAGGAAACACTGAAGCTTTCTTT
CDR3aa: CASSQAPGNTEAFF

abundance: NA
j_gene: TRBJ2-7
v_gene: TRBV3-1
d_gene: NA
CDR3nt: TGTGCCAGCAGCCAAAGACGGGATCGGCAGTACTTC
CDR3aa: CASSQRRDRQYF

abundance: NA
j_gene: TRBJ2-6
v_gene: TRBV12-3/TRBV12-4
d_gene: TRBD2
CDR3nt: TGTGCCAGCAGTCTACGTATCGGGACGGGGGGCTCTGGGGCCAACGTCCTGACTTTC
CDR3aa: CASSLRIGTGGSGANVLTF

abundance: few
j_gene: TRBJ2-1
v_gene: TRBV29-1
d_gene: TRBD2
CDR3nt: TGCAGCGGGAGGACTAGCGGGAGGGGCGCCTACAATGAGCAGTTCTTC
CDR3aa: CSGRTSGRGAYNEQFF

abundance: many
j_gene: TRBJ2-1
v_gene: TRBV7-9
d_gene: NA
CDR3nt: TGTGCCAGCAGCTTAGCAGGAGTAACGTATGAGCAGTTCTTC
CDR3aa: CASSLAGVTYEQFF

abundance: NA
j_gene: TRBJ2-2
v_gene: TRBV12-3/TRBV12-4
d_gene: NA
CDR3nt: TGTGCCAGCAGTTTACGGGCGAGGGCCAGGGTCCGGACCGGGGAGCTGTTTTTT
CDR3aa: CASSLRARARVRTGELFF

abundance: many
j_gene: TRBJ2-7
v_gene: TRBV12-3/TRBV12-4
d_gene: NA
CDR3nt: TGTGCCAGCAGTTTCGGGGTCCTCTCCTACGAGCAGTACTTC
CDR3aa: CASSFGVLSYEQYF

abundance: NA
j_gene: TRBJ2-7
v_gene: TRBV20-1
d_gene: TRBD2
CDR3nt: TGCAGTCTCCTAGCGGGAAAATCCTACGAGCAGTACTTC
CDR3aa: CSLLAGKSYEQYF

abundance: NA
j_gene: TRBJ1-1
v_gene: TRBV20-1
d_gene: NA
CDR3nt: TGCAGTGCTAGACCCGGTGCTATGAACACTGAAGCTTTCTTT
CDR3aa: CSARPGAMNTEAFF

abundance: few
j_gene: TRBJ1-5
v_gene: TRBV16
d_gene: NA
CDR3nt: TGTGCCAGCAGCCTAGGGACAAGAAGTCAGCCCCAGCATTTT
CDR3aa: CASSLGTRSQPQHF

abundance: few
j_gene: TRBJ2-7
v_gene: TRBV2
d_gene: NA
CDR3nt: TGTGCCAGCAGTGAACGCTTGAAGTATTTC
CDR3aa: CASSERLKYF

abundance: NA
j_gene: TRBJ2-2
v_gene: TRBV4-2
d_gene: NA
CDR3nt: TGTGCCAGCAGCCCTATCGACCGGGAGCTGTTTTTT
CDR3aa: CASSPIDRELFF

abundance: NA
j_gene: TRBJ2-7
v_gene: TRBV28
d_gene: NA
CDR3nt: TGTGCCAGCCCCCCGGCAGGCCAATACCCCGAGCAGTACTTC
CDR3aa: CASPPAGQYPEQYF

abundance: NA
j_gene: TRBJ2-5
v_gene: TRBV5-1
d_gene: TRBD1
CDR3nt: TGCGCCAGCAGCTTGGGACAGGGGCCCCTCAGAGAGACCCAGTACTTC
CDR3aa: CASSLGQGPLRETQYF

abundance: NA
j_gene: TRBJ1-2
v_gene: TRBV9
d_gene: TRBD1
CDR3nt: TGTGCCAGCAGCGCCATAGGACAGGGGTGGGTCACCTTC
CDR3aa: CASSAIGQGWVTF

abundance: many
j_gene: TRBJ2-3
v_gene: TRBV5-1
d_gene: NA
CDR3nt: TGCGCCAGCAGCTTGGCTTTTGGGCAGGCGACAGATACGCAGTATTTT
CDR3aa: CASSLAFGQATDTQYF

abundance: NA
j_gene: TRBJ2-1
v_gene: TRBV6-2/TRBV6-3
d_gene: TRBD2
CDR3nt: TGTGCCAGCAGTACATACCCGGGACTAACCCACTCCTACAATGAGCAGTTCTTC
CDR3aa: CASSTYPGLTHSYNEQFF

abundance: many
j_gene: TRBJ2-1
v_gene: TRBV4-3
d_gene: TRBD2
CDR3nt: TGCGCCAGCAGCCAAGGTGGGGGGACTAGCGGACGGAATGAGCAGTTCTTC
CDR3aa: CASSQGGGTSGRNEQFF

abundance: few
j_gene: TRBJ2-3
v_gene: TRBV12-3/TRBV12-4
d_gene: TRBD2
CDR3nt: TGTGCCAGCAGTCAACTAGCGGAGGGGCCGGATACGCAGTATTTT
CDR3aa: CASSQLAEGPDTQYF

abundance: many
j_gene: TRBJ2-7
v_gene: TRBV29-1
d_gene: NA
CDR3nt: TGCAGCGTTACTGGACAAGGTATCGAGCAGTACTTC
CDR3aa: CSVTGQGIEQYF

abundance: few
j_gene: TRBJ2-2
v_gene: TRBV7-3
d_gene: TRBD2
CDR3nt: TGTGCCAGCAGCTCGACTAGCGGGACCGCCGGGGAGCTGTTTTTT
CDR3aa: CASSSTSGTAGELFF

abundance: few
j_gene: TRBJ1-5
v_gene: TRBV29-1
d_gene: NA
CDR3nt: TGCAGCGTAAAGGAGGGAATAGGCAATCAGCCCCAGCATTTT
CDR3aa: CSVKEGIGNQPQHF

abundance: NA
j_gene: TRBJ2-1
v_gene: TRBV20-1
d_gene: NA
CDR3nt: TGCAGTGCTAGCGGGCTAGTGACCTACAATGAGCAGTTCTTC
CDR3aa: CSASGLVTYNEQFF